This is a list of T cell receptor beta chains from one sample in a study of T-cell reconstitution after alpha-beta-depleted transplantation in children. TCRdb used MiXCR to reprocess the PCR reads, holding one entry per CDR3 protein. Of 85,000 to 120,000 distinct CDR3 sequences detected, around 7.8% appear once; the ten largest clones hold about 17%. Specimen: PBMCs, collected before TCRalphabeta/CD19-depleted stem cell transplant. The source of these receptors is a boy aged 2 to 10 with acute lymphoblastic leukemia, due to receive a stem cell transplant. The CDR3 runs from the conserved cysteine through the conserved F or W. Each record gives: V gene, D gene, clone size, J gene, CDR3 length, CDR3 DNA, CDR3 protein. D genes are given only for firm matches. Not every row has a clone size; where given, it reads once, few, many or a size class.

TRBV4-2,TRBD2,.,TRBJ2-5,14,TGTGCCAGGGGCTCCGGGGGGGGCGGCGAGACCCAGTACTTC,CARGSGGGGETQYF
TRBV7-9,.,many,TRBJ2-7,12,TGTGCCAGCAGCCCTGGCCGAGGTGAGCAGTACTTC,CASSPGRGEQYF
TRBV7-2,TRBD1,many,TRBJ2-7,15,TGTGCCAGCAGCGGCGGGGGACAGGGCACGAACGAGCAGTACTTC,CASSGGGQGTNEQYF
TRBV7-9,.,few,TRBJ2-5,15,TGTGCCAGCAGCTTAGCTCGGGGGCTAGAAGAGACCCAGTACTTC,CASSLARGLEETQYF
TRBV9,.,medium-sized,TRBJ2-1,16,TGTGCCAGCAGCGCCTACCGGGGCCGAAGGAGCGATGAGCAGTTCTTC,CASSAYRGRRSDEQFF
TRBV5-1,.,few,TRBJ2-1,15,TGCGCCAGCAGCCCTTCTAGTGGGGGGGCGGATGAGCAGTTCTTC,CASSPSSGGADEQFF
TRBV7-3,.,.,TRBJ2-1,13,TGTGCCAGCAGCCAACCTTACTACAATGAGCAGTTCTTC,CASSQPYYNEQFF
TRBV20-1,TRBD1,.,TRBJ1-2,13,TGCAGTGCCAGGGACAGACTTAACTATGGCTACACCTTC,CSARDRLNYGYTF
TRBV6-5,.,.,TRBJ2-5,10,TGTGCCAGCGGGGAGGAGACCCAGTACTTC,CASGEETQYF
TRBV7-2,.,many,TRBJ1-4,13,TGTGCCAGCAGCCCCATGGGGAGGGAAAAACTGTTTTTT,CASSPMGREKLFF
TRBV12-3/TRBV12-4,.,many,TRBJ1-1,14,TGTGCCAGCAGTTGGGGGGGCGGCGACACTGAAGCTTTCTTT,CASSWGGGDTEAFF
TRBV20-1,.,many,TRBJ2-3,14,TGCAGTGCTAAGGACTTAGTAAGGTCAGATACGCAGTATTTT,CSAKDLVRSDTQYF
TRBV6-5,TRBD1,many,TRBJ1-1,15,TGTGCCAGCAGTTTCCCGGGACAGGGGGCCGGTGAAGCTTTCTTT,CASSFPGQGAGEAFF
TRBV3-1,TRBD2,few,TRBJ2-7,15,TGTGCCAGCAGCCAAACCGGGACTAGCTCCTACGAGCAGTACTTC,CASSQTGTSSYEQYF
TRBV7-9,TRBD1,.,TRBJ1-1,16,TGTGCCAGCAGCTTAGGGGGACAGGGGATTGGCACTGAAGCTTTCTTT,CASSLGGQGIGTEAFF
TRBV20-1,.,.,TRBJ2-5,15,TGCAGTGCTAGCGGGTCCCTCCGAACTAGAGAGACCCAGTACTTC,CSASGSLRTRETQYF
TRBV4-1,.,.,TRBJ1-1,14,TGCGCCAGCAGCCAAGAATATAGGGTCACTGAAGCTTTCTTT,CASSQEYRVTEAFF
TRBV7-2,.,many,TRBJ2-7,15,TGTGCCAGCAGCTTAGCAGGGACCCAGGGGTCCGAGCAGTACTTC,CASSLAGTQGSEQYF